This entry lists 13 T cell receptor beta chains sequenced from one sample in a study of OX40 agonist ivuxolimab in advanced cancers. Some clones are missing from TCRdb's copy, which holds only in-frame ones; the method was immunoSEQ multiplex PCR. The sample has 70,000 to 85,000 clones, 90% seen once. The sample in question was CD4+ or CD8+ T cells sorted from blood, obtained in a trial of the OX40 agonist ivuxolimab. The receptor set was obtained from an adult with an advanced solid tumor such as melanoma, head and neck, liver or kidney cancer.

The rearrangement uses TRBV9 and TRBJ2-1, with a possible D match to TRBD1 (5 bases). Germline V lookup: CDR1 SGDLS, CDR2 YYNGEE. V lost 0 bases, J lost 7 bases, and 14 bases lay in between. The CDR3 has 15 residues. In nucleotides, the CDR3 is TGTGCCAGCAGCGTAGGGGGCGCCAACACGAATGAGCAGTTCTTC. Translated: CASSVGGANTNEQFF.

In DNA form, the CDR3 reads TGTGCCAGCAGCTTACAAAACTATGGCTACACCTTC. Residues: CASSLQNYGYTF. V and J are TRBV7-2 and TRBJ1-2; D call uncertain. The germline V and J ends were trimmed by 2 bases and 2 bases, with 3 bases remaining between them. The germline V gene has CDR1 SGHTA and CDR2 FQGNSA. There are 12 residues in the CDR3.

The chain combines TRBV2 with TRBJ2-3; 10 nucleotides line up with TRBD2. V shed 5 bases, J shed 4 bases, and the junction held 6 bases outside the gene matches. Germline lookup yields CDR1 SNHLY and CDR2 FYNNEI. The CDR3 is made up of 15 amino acids. In nucleotides, the CDR3 is TGTGCCAGCAGTTCCGAAGGGACTAGCGCAGATACGCAGTATTTT. As protein: CASSSEGTSADTQYF.

Comments on this clone: Other nucleotide sequences in the sample specify the same CDR3. V usage is TRBV28 and J usage is TRBJ1-1; D perhaps matches TRBD1 (5 bases). Between the trimmed V and J ends, which lost 1 base and 4 bases, there was a span of 7 bases. CDR3 length: 13 residues. Germline V lookup: CDR1 MDHEN, CDR2 SYDVKM. The CDR3 coding sequence is TGTGCCAGCAGTTTATCAGGGCGCACTGAAGCTTTCTTT. It encodes CASSLSGRTEAFF.

The chain has TRBV6-5 and TRBJ2-7; D is possibly TRBD1 (6 bases). The CDR3 extends over 13 amino acids. With 8 bases removed from V and 3 bases from J, the gap between germline ends came to 14 bases. CDR1 and CDR2 (germline): MNHEY, SVGAGI. The chain's CDR3 is CASRRTGYYEQYF. CDR3 DNA sequence: TGTGCCAGCCGAAGAACAGGGTACTACGAGCAGTACTTC.

The chain couples TRBV2 to TRBJ2-5; D possibly uses TRBD1 or TRBD2 (5 bases each). The CDR3 is 14 amino acids. Germline loops: CDR1 SNHLY, CDR2 FYNNEI. V lost 7 bases to trimming and J lost 0 bases, with 12 bases between them. CDR3 in DNA: TGTGCCAGCACGCTGGGACGGAACCAAGAGACCCAGTACTTC. It codes for CASTLGRNQETQYF.

The chain employs TRBV7-2 and TRBJ1-1, with TRBD1 as a possible D gene (6 bases). The CDR3 contains 14 residues. Trimming shortened V by 2 bases and J by 5 bases, and 12 bases separated the two germline ends. Per germline, CDR1 SGHTA and CDR2 FQGNSA. For the CDR3, the DNA is TGTGCCAGCAGCTTATCGGGACAAGGAACTGAAGCTTTCTTT. Protein: CASSLSGQGTEAFF.

The chain uses TRBV9 and TRBJ2-1; 11 bases map to TRBD2. V lost 3 bases and J lost 4; bases outside the gene matches: 3. The germline V gene encodes CDR1 SGDLS and CDR2 YYNGEE. The CDR3 consists of 15 residues. The CDR3 DNA reads TGTGCCAGCAGCGCACTAGCGGGAGTTTACAATGAGCAGTTCTTC. It is translated as CASSALAGVYNEQFF.

The chain combines TRBV19 with TRBJ2-5, with 11 positions matching TRBD2. CDR3 length: 14 residues. Losses at the gene ends were 10 bases for V and 1 base for J; bases not matched to a gene: 5. Germline CDR1 is LNHDA and CDR2 is SQIVND (reference sequence). The CDR3: CATSTSGIQETQYF. For the CDR3, the DNA is TGTGCCACCTCGACTAGCGGGATCCAAGAGACCCAGTACTTC. The whole variable domain, filled in from reference TRBV19 and TRBJ2-5, reads DGGITQSPKYLFRKEGQNVTLSCEQNLNHDAMYWYRQDPGQGLRLIYYSQIVNDFQKGDIAEGYSVSREKKESFPLTVTSAQKNPTAFYLCATSTSGIQETQYFGPGTRLLVL.

The chain has TRBV7-2 and TRBJ1-3; D not resolved. Trimming left V 5 bases short and J 7 bases short, with 18 bases between. Germline assignment: CDR1 SGHTA and CDR2 FQGNSA. The CDR3 extends over 15 amino acids. The CDR3: CASSPRSWDWNTIYF. CDR3 nucleotides: TGTGCCAGCAGCCCACGGTCCTGGGATTGGAACACCATATATTTT.

This chain uses TRBV6-1 with TRBJ1-4; the D is unclear. This CDR3 region has 15 residues. V shed 1 base and J shed 4 bases, with 10 bases lying between them. Germline CDR1 and CDR2: MNHNS and SASEGT. CDR3 in amino acids: CASSEEGRHNEKLFF. In nucleotides, the CDR3 is TGTGCCAGCAGTGAAGAGGGCAGACATAATGAAAAACTGTTTTTT.

This chain uses TRBV28 with TRBJ2-7, with unresolved D. Germline V gene lookup returns CDR1 MDHEN and CDR2 SYDVKM. Trimming left V 2 bases short and J 4 bases short, with 18 bases between. This CDR3 is built from 16 residues. In DNA, the CDR3 is TGTGCCAGCAGTTTAGCCCCTCACACCGCCGGGTACGAGCAGTACTTC. It encodes CASSLAPHTAGYEQYF.

This chain links TRBV27 with TRBJ2-7; 8 positions agree with TRBD2. V was clipped by 5 bases and J by 1 base; unmatched bases: 13. Germline CDR1 and CDR2: MNHEY and SMNVEV (reference sequence). This CDR3 is 17 amino acids long. This CDR3 is CASSKRPTSEGSYEQYF. For the CDR3, the DNA is TGTGCCAGCAGTAAACGACCGACTAGCGAAGGGTCCTACGAGCAGTACTTC.